A single sample gave rise to the 32 T cell receptor beta chains below, sequenced in a study of radiotherapy plus CTLA-4 blockade in lung cancer. Profiling relied on immunoSEQ multiplex PCR, and the TCRdb table lists in-frame clones only, not all of them. The sample includes 70,000 to 90,000 clones, about 78% of them seen just once. Here the sequenced sample was peripheral blood, taken from a patient treated with radiotherapy plus ipilimumab. The receptors here all came from a human donor with non-small cell lung cancer whose response to radiotherapy plus ipilimumab could not be evaluated. Some clones in this sample may be carry-over from other donors' samples.

V is TRBV28 and J is TRBJ2-5, with a possible D match to TRBD1 (6 bases). The V and J ends lost 5 bases and 11 bases respectively, with 15 bases between them. Germline V gene data show CDR1 as MDHEN and CDR2 as SYDVKM. The CDR3 totals 12 residues. In nucleotides, the CDR3 is TGTGCCAGCAGTATGGGGACAACCCTACAGTACTTC. Translation: CASSMGTTLQYF.

The chain links TRBV15 to TRBJ2-7; 8 nucleotides line up with TRBD2. The CDR3 has 16 residues. With 1 base clipped from V and 1 base from J, the junction kept 6 bases outside the gene matches. Germline V lookup: CDR1 LNHNV, CDR2 YYDKDF (reference sequence). CDR3 loop: CATSRGTGTRSYEQYF. Here the CDR3 DNA reads TGTGCCACCAGCAGAGGCACCGGGACTAGATCCTACGAGCAGTACTTC.

The V gene is TRBV6-6, the J gene TRBJ1-5; the match to TRBD1 covers 7 bases. The CDR3 runs 15 residues. V lost 6 bases to trimming and J lost 3 bases; unmatched junction nucleotides: 8. CDR1 and CDR2 (germline): MNHNY, SVGAGI (reference sequence). CDR3 sequence (DNA): TGTGCCAGCAGCGTACCGACAGGGCCCAATCAGCCCCAGCATTTT. The encoded protein is CASSVPTGPNQPQHF.

The rearrangement uses TRBV14 and TRBJ2-2; the D gene is possibly TRBD2 (6 bases). The CDR3 sequence is 15 residues long. V was pared by 1 base and J by 5 bases, with 11 bases between. Per germline, CDR1 SGHDN and CDR2 FVKESK. The CDR3 sequence is CASSQAPGGTGELFF. CDR3 DNA: TGTGCCAGCAGCCAAGCCCCCGGAGGGACCGGGGAGCTGTTTTTT.

The CDR3 loop reads CASSPPGTRVVSEQFF. The CDR3 DNA reads TGTGCCAGCTCACCACCTGGGACTAGGGTGGTAAGTGAGCAGTTCTTC. This chain connects TRBV18 to TRBJ2-1, with 8 bases that match TRBD2. The CDR3 runs to 16 residues. V was pared by 0 bases and J by 9 bases, with 10 bases of the junction left unmatched. Germline V gene sequence: CDR1 KGHSH, CDR2 LQKENI.

V usage is TRBV5-4 and J usage is TRBJ1-6; D remains ambiguous. This CDR3 is built from 15 residues. Trimming pared 2 bases from V and 0 bases from J, leaving 6 bases between. From germline, CDR1 is SGHNT and CDR2 YYREEE (reference sequence). The CDR3 nucleotides are TGTGCCAGCAGCTTCATGAGCTCCTATAATTCACCCCTCCACTTT. It is translated as CASSFMSSYNSPLHF.

As concerns this clone: The identical CDR3 is also encoded by other nucleotide sequences in the sample. The chain couples TRBV7-3 to TRBJ1-1; D unclear. The CDR3 is made up of 19 amino acids. The ends were cut back, 5 bases at V and 6 bases at J, with 31 bases in the middle. Germline loops: CDR1 SGHTA, CDR2 FQGTGA. CDR3 loop: CASSENSVSARVKDAEAFF. CDR3 nucleotides: TGTGCCAGCAGCGAAAACTCGGTCAGCGCGCGGGTCAAGGACGCTGAAGCTTTCTTT.

This sequence joins TRBV10-3 and TRBJ1-2; D is possibly TRBD1 (6 bases). Deletions cut 0 bases from V and 6 bases from J, with 11 bases between. This CDR3 is built from 14 residues. Per germline, CDR1 ENHRY and CDR2 SYGVKD. The CDR3 DNA reads as TGTGCCATCAGTGAGTCGATACAGGGCGATGGCTACACCTTC. It encodes CAISESIQGDGYTF.

The CDR3 loop reads CASSLAPGAADTQYF. The CDR3 DNA sequence: TGCGCCAGCAGCTTGGCTCCAGGGGCAGCAGATACGCAGTATTTT. V is TRBV5-1 and J is TRBJ2-3, with a possible D match to TRBD1 (6 bases). Germline assignment: CDR1 SGHRS and CDR2 YFSETQ. This CDR3 contains 15 residues. With 0 bases removed from V and 4 bases from J, the gap between germline ends came to 12 bases.

A note on this clone: Distinct nucleotide sequences in the sample also encode this CDR3. The V gene is TRBV13, the J gene TRBJ2-7, with D uncertain. Trimming cost V 5 bases and J 2 bases, with 10 bases left between them. Germline V gene sequence: CDR1 PRHDT, CDR2 FYEKMQ (reference sequence). The CDR3 consists of 13 residues. CDR3 sequence (DNA): TGTGCCAGCAGCCGTTCTGCGACCTACGAGCAGTACTTC. It translates to CASSRSATYEQYF.

The chain's CDR3 is CASSDQYGQGRDGYTF. The CDR3 DNA is TGTGCCAGCAGTGACCAATACGGACAGGGCCGGGATGGCTACACCTTC. The chain has TRBV6-1 and TRBJ1-2; 8 bases line up with TRBD1. Germline CDR1 and CDR2: MNHNS and SASEGT. V shed 3 bases, J shed 6 bases, and the junction held 12 bases outside the gene matches. The CDR3 extends over 16 amino acids.

This chain joins TRBV6-4 and TRBJ2-7; 8 bases align to TRBD2. V lost 2 bases and J lost 4; bases outside the gene matches: 4. The CDR3 runs to 14 residues. Germline assignment: CDR1 MRHNA and CDR2 SNTAGT. This CDR3 is CASSDNGGEYEQYF. DNA of the CDR3: TGTGCCAGCAGTGACAACGGGGGGGAGTACGAGCAGTACTTC.

This clone has ten or more counts. The rearrangement links TRBV28 to TRBJ1-2; tentative D call: TRBD1 (5 bases). Trimming pared 10 bases from V and 2 bases from J, leaving 11 bases between. CDR3 length equals 12 residues. Germline V lookup: CDR1 MDHEN, CDR2 SYDVKM. The chain's CDR3 is CATYDRNYGYTF. DNA of the CDR3: TGTGCCACCTACGACAGAAACTATGGCTACACCTTC.

This chain joins TRBV7-8 and TRBJ2-1, with 14 bases lining up with TRBD2. The germline CDR1 and CDR2 sequences are SGHVS and FQNEAQ. The CDR3 contains 16 residues. The V gene end was trimmed by 4 bases and the J gene end by 2 bases; junction bases not matched to a gene: 1. DNA of the CDR3: TGTGCCAGCAGCTGGACTAGCGGGGGGACCTACAATGAGCAGTTCTTC. It yields the protein CASSWTSGGTYNEQFF.

The rearrangement joins TRBV19 to TRBJ2-5, with 10 bases matching TRBD2. V lost 3 bases to trimming and J lost 2 bases; unmatched junction nucleotides: 3. The CDR3 spans 15 residues. Germline V gene lookup returns CDR1 LNHDA and CDR2 SQIVND (reference sequence). The CDR3 sequence is CASSIGAGGQETQYF. CDR3 nucleotide sequence: TGTGCCAGTAGTATTGGAGCGGGGGGGCAAGAGACCCAGTACTTC.

This sequence joins TRBV5-6 and TRBJ2-3; D is unclear. CDR3 length equals 12 residues. CDR1 is SGHDT, CDR2 YYEEEE, per germline. V lost 2 bases to trimming and J lost 7 bases, with 8 bases between them. CDR3: CASSFGGYTQYF. In DNA form, the CDR3 reads TGTGCCAGCAGCTTTGGCGGATATACGCAGTATTTT.

This clone was seen only a few times. J is TRBJ1-4 and V is TRBV10-3; no definite D call. From germline, CDR1 is ENHRY and CDR2 SYGVKD. The length of the CDR3 is 15 residues. V lost 4 bases and J 4 bases, leaving 13 bases between the germline ends. This chain's CDR3 is CAISAGLGGNEKLFF. The CDR3 DNA reads as TGTGCCATCAGTGCCGGGCTTGGAGGTAATGAAAAACTGTTTTTT.

This clone showed up just a few times. The chain is built from TRBV6-1 and TRBJ2-5; TRBD1 matches 12 bases. Near its end, the DNA agrees better with TRBJ2-7, so the J call may be wrong. Germline V gene lookup returns CDR1 MNHNS and CDR2 SASEGT. This CDR3 has 14 amino acids. The CDR3 spells CASRWGQGAGEQYF. Here the CDR3 DNA reads TGTGCCAGCAGGTGGGGACAGGGGGCTGGCGAGCAGTACTTC.

The rearrangement joins TRBV7-2 to TRBJ2-1; 7 bases agree with TRBD2. The CDR3 loop spans 15 amino acids. V was pared by 5 bases and J by 15 bases, with 19 bases of the junction left unmatched. In germline, CDR1 is SGHTA, CDR2 FQGNSA. This CDR3 is CASSHSPGKRGPGFF. The CDR3 coding sequence is TGTGCCAGCAGCCACTCCCCAGGGAAGCGGGGCCCGGGGTTCTTC.

The genes are TRBV5-6 and TRBJ2-7, with D unclear. The CDR3 is 15 amino acids. Trimming took 0 bases from V and 7 from J, leaving 17 bases between them. Germline lookup yields CDR1 SGHDT and CDR2 YYEEEE. The DNA for the CDR3 is TGTGCCAGCAGCTTGGGCAGCCTCCGCGGTGGGGAGCAGTACTTC. Protein sequence: CASSLGSLRGGEQYF. The whole variable domain, filled in from reference TRBV5-6 and TRBJ2-7, reads DAGVTQSPTHLIKTRGQQVTLRCSPKSGHDTVSWYQQALGQGPQFIFQYYEEEERQRGNFPDRFSGHQFPNYSSELNVNALLLGDSALYLCASSLGSLRGGEQYFGPGTRLTVT.

The chain combines TRBV6-1 with TRBJ2-7; 7 positions agree with TRBD1. Germline CDR1 reads MNHNS; CDR2 reads SASEGT. The CDR3 covers 13 residues. Unmatched junction bases numbered 2, after V lost 5 bases and J lost 1 base. The CDR3 DNA sequence: TGTGCCAGCAGTCGACAGGGTTCCTACGAGCAGTACTTC. Translating it yields CASSRQGSYEQYF.

The CDR3 here is CASSSRTGVSQSSYNEQFF. CDR3 sequence (DNA): TGTGCCAGCAGCTCCCGGACAGGGGTATCCCAGAGCTCCTACAATGAGCAGTTCTTC. V gene TRBV9 combines with J gene TRBJ2-1; 9 bases align to TRBD1. Germline-derived CDR1 and CDR2 are SGDLS and YYNGEE. The CDR3 spans 19 residues. V shed 4 bases, J shed 0 bases, and the junction held 14 bases outside the gene matches.

This chain connects TRBV6-1 to TRBJ2-5; 13 positions match TRBD2. The CDR3 totals 13 residues. Germline V CDR1 and CDR2: MNHNS, SASEGT. With V trimmed by 7 bases and J by 11 bases, 7 bases remained unmatched. The CDR3 loop is CASTPELAGGQYF. DNA for the CDR3: TGTGCCAGCACCCCGGAACTAGCGGGGGGGCAGTACTTC.

This clone showed up just a few times. The V call is TRBV19, the J call TRBJ1-5; D is unresolved. Trimming took off 8 bases at V and 0 bases at J, with 5 bases between the two ends. The CDR3 spans 12 residues. Germline CDR1 reads LNHDA; CDR2 reads SQIVND (reference sequence). This CDR3 reads CASSDSNQPQHF. CDR3 sequence (DNA): TGTGCCAGTTCAGATAGCAATCAGCCCCAGCATTTT.

V and J are TRBV28 and TRBJ2-5, with 7 positions matching TRBD2. The CDR3 runs to 12 residues. Germline trimming cut 9 bases from V and 11 bases from J; bases unmatched to any gene: 12. CDR1 and CDR2 from the germline V gene are MDHEN and SYDVKM. The CDR3 loop reads CASDRGGGEQYF. CDR3 in DNA: TGTGCCAGTGATCGGGGCGGGGGAGAGCAGTACTTC.

The rearrangement joins TRBV7-2 to TRBJ1-2; D remains ambiguous. The ends were cut back, 5 bases at V and 8 bases at J, with 21 bases in the middle. The germline gives CDR1 SGHTA, CDR2 FQGNSA. The CDR3 spans 15 residues. CDR3 DNA sequence: TGTGCCAGCAGCACTAGGGAATCGACGATCAAGGGCTACACCTTC. Its translation is CASSTRESTIKGYTF.

The chain uses TRBV19 and TRBJ2-1; TRBD2 matches 7 bases. Germline-derived CDR1 and CDR2 are LNHDA and SQIVND (reference sequence). CDR3 length: 14 residues. Unmatched junction bases numbered 4, after V lost 6 bases and J lost 2 bases. CDR3 protein: CASRGGTTYNEQFF. The CDR3 nucleotides read TGTGCCAGTAGGGGGGGGACCACCTACAATGAGCAGTTCTTC.

The chain carries TRBV9 and TRBJ1-2, with TRBD1 as a possible D gene (5 bases). This CDR3 comprises 15 residues. From germline, CDR1 is SGDLS and CDR2 YYNGEE. V dropped 0 bases and J dropped 2 bases, with 11 bases sitting between them. The CDR3 region has the DNA TGTGCCAGCAGCGTAGCAGGGTTGGGGAACTATGGCTACACCTTC. Translating it yields CASSVAGLGNYGYTF.

Regarding this clone: Other nucleotide sequences from this sample produce the same CDR3. This chain joins TRBV6-6 and TRBJ1-1; D perhaps matches TRBD1 (5 bases). CDR1 and CDR2 (germline): MNHNY, SVGAGI (reference sequence). V was cut by 2 bases and J by 1 base, with 8 bases left in between. The CDR3 consists of 14 residues. The CDR3, as DNA: TGTGCCAGCAGTTACCTCAGGGAGAACACTGAAGCTTTCTTT. Its translation is CASSYLRENTEAFF.

The chain is built from TRBV5-1 and TRBJ2-6, with TRBD1 as a possible D gene (6 bases). This CDR3 spans 19 amino acids. V was trimmed by 0 bases and J by 0 bases, leaving 16 bases between them. Germline V gives CDR1 SGHRS, CDR2 YFSETQ. The CDR3 sequence: CASSLEPQGSISGANVLTF. Here the CDR3 DNA reads TGCGCCAGCAGCTTGGAGCCACAGGGATCAATCTCTGGGGCCAACGTCCTGACTTTC.

The table lists this clone with a count of one. V gene TRBV7-2 combines with J gene TRBJ2-5, with a weak D call TRBD2 (6 bases). The V gene lost 6 bases and the J gene lost 3 bases, with 17 bases spanning the gap. The CDR3 length is 15 residues. CDR1 is SGHTA and CDR2 is FQGNSA in the germline V gene. The CDR3 is CASRMTRAGKETQYF. DNA of the CDR3: TGTGCCAGCAGAATGACTCGTGCGGGAAAAGAGACCCAGTACTTC.

This rearrangement joins TRBV7-2 to TRBJ2-7, with D possibly matching TRBD2 (6 bases). V gave up 5 bases and J gave up 2 bases, with 22 bases separating them. This CDR3 spans 17 amino acids. CDR1 is SGHTA, CDR2 FQGNSA, per germline. The CDR3 DNA follows: TGTGCCAGCAGCCCCCCCTTGGGGCAGGGAGGCGCCTACGAGCAGTACTTC. It translates to CASSPPLGQGGAYEQYF.